This T cell receptor beta chain is drawn from a study of synovial regulatory T cells in juvenile arthritis (dated by TCRdb to the mid-2010s). A note on the overall study: Among the sequenced patients, a few were classified as therapy-naive, methotrexate plus infliximab was given to one, methotrexate was given to about 6, and treatment information was unavailable for one. TCR repertoire comparisons included Treg and Teff subsets from about 12 JIA patients with active disease. The study compared TCRbeta CDR3 repertoires of blood iaTreg cells, other blood Treg cells and synovial fluid Treg cells from matched patient samples. Although effector T cell subsets in the cohort were also sequenced for comparisons, the Treg dataset on its own covers only blood and synovial fluid Treg cells.

No count is recorded, but by frequency this clone is medium-sized (0.01 to 0.1%). The clone's antigen remains unknown. Results and caveats for the whole study, not just this receptor: Across patients, iaTreg TCR repertoires were largely private and overlapped partially with synovial Teff repertoires and blood CPL repertoires. Synovial Treg cells shared more CDR3 sequences with iaTreg cells than with other blood Treg cells, and Chao-Jaccard similarity confirmed that synovial Treg cells were more closely related to iaTreg cells.

To prepare the library, the immunoSEQ multiplex PCR assay was applied. TCRbeta CDR3 sequencing was carried out by Adaptive Biotechnologies. As for how the authors treated the data: Repertoire similarity was assessed using the Chao-modified Jaccard index and the median clonotype overlap from 200 random subsamples at equal sample size. The similarity analyses were based on either productive nucleotide sequences or amino acid sequences translated in silico. To compare repertoires, the researchers applied hierarchical clustering with single linkage as well as t-SNE, based on Chao-modified Jaccard distances. After normalising for sample size, the researchers measured repertoire diversity with the Renyi index across a range of alpha values. What TCRdb holds here is the immuneACCESS table cut down to in-frame rearrangements. Part of the clones is not present; checked against another copy, under half of the missing clones reflect an unresolved V gene, and the others are unexplained. The DNA was the basis for D and trimming; V, J and clone size are from that table. The sample table records under 3,000 clones. Of the sample, about 13% falls within the top ten clones.

The CDR3 measures 13 amino acids from cysteine to phenylalanine. DNA was not recorded. The germline V gene (reference sequence) gives CDR1 as MNHNY and CDR2 as SVGAGI. Synovial samples were synovial fluid collected alongside matched peripheral blood from each patient with active arthritis. TCR repertoire donors were approximately 11 juvenile idiopathic arthritis patients with active disease who had not reached inactive disease, 3 polyarticular and 8 oligoarticular. The median age of the TCR-sequenced patients was about 12 years (range roughly 2.3-22.9), and their median disease duration was roughly 7 years (range 0.2-19.1). FOXP3 TSDR demethylation comparable to that of blood and healthy-donor Treg cells was observed in synovial Treg cells, supporting bona fide regulatory lineage commitment. The samples used for TCR repertoire analysis were collected at two centres in Italy.

The source is a donor between 2 and 29 years old with juvenile idiopathic arthritis. The source material was Treg cells from the synovium. The V and J genes are TRBV6-6 and TRBJ1-2. The CDR3 region has the sequence CASSYGGSYGYTF.